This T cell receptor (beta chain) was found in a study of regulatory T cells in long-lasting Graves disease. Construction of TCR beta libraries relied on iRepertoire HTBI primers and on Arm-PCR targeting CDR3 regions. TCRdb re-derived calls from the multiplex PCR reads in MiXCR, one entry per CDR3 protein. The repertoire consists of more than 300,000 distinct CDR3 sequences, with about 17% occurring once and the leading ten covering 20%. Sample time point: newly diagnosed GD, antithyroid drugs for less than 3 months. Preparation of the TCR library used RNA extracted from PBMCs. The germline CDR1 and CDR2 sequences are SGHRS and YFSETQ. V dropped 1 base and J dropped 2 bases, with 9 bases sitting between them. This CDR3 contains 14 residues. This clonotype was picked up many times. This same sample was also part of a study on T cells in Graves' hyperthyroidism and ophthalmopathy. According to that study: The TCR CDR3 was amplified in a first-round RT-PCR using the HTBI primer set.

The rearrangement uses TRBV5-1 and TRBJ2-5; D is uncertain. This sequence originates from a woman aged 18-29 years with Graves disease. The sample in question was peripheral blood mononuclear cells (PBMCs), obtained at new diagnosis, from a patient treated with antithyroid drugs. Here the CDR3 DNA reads TGCGCCAGCAGCTTGATGAGTCAGCAAGAGACCCAGTACTTC. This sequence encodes CASSLMSQQETQYF.